The 14 T cell receptor beta chains presented below share a single source sample, sequenced in a study of CD8 T cells in ankylosing spondylitis. Overall study findings and caveats: Among TCR beta sequences, a motif of about 8 highly homologous variants appeared characteristic of ankylosing spondylitis blood.

No antigen has been assigned to these receptors. MiXCR, applied by TCRdb to the 5' RACE reads, yields one record per CDR3 protein. The sample records fewer than 450,000 distinct CDR3 sequences, 17% being singletons. The sample taken for sequencing was blood, either unsorted or a sorted T cell fraction (not recorded which). The receptors shown here come from a male donor with ankylosing spondylitis.

This clonotype was counted at least ten times. This chain joins TRBV7-2 and TRBJ1-1, with TRBD1 identical over 7 bases. J was trimmed by 10 bases and V by 1 base; bases with no gene match: 9. CDR1 is SGHTA, CDR2 FQGNSA, per germline. The CDR3 totals 14 residues. The CDR3 DNA sequence: TGTGCCAGCAGCTTAGGGCCCACAGGGGTTGTAGCTTTCTTT. The encoded protein is CASSLGPTGVVAFF.

The chain joins TRBV3-1 to TRBJ1-1; D is ambiguous. Deletions cut 4 bases from V and 0 bases from J, with 12 bases between. The CDR3 is 15 amino acids. CDR1 is LGHDT and CDR2 is YNNKEL in the germline V gene (reference sequence). The CDR3: CASSPYPTVNTEAFF. The CDR3 nucleotides are TGTGCCAGCAGCCCCTACCCGACGGTGAACACTGAAGCTTTCTTT.

Only a few counts were recorded for this clonotype. J is TRBJ2-1 and V is TRBV7-3; 11 nucleotides line up with TRBD2. Looked up from germline, CDR1 is SGHTA and CDR2 is FQGTGA. With 5 bases clipped from V and 4 bases from J, the junction kept 4 bases outside the gene matches. CDR3 length: 15 amino acids. CDR3 in amino acids: CASSQLAGAYNEQFF. The CDR3 bases are TGTGCCAGCAGCCAACTAGCGGGAGCTTACAATGAGCAGTTCTTC. The whole variable domain, remainder taken from reference TRBV7-3 and TRBJ2-1, is GAGVSQTPSNKVTEKGKYVELRCDPISGHTALYWYRQSLGQGPEFLIYFQGTGAADDSGLPNDRFFAVRPEGSVSTLKIQRTERGDSAVYLCASSQLAGAYNEQFFGPGTRLTVL.

This clonotype occurred many times. The chain recombines TRBV7-2 with TRBJ2-1, with D unclear. Trimming left V 5 bases short and J 7 bases short, with 9 bases between. The CDR3 spans 12 residues. Per the germline V gene, CDR1 is SGHTA and CDR2 is FQGNSA. CDR3 DNA sequence: TGTGCCAGCAGCCCTGACTCTAATGAGCAGTTCTTC. As protein: CASSPDSNEQFF.

This clonotype has more than one count but fewer than ten. The gene calls are TRBV12-3 or TRBV12-4 and TRBJ2-6; 8 nucleotides line up with TRBD1. Losses at the gene ends were 2 bases for V and 2 bases for J; bases not matched to a gene: 5. This CDR3 is built from 17 residues. CDR3 coding DNA: TGTGCCAGCAGTTTATGGCAGGGGGCTGCTGGGGCCAACGTCCTGACTTTC. This translates into CASSLWQGAAGANVLTF.

This clonotype has a count of ten or more. This sequence joins TRBV12-3 or TRBV12-4 and TRBJ1-2; possible D gene TRBD1, 5 bases. Trimming took 6 bases from V and 5 from J, leaving 10 bases between them. The CDR3 contains 12 residues. The CDR3 nucleotides are TGTGCCAGCAGCCGAGACAGTTATGGCTACACCTTC. It is translated as CASSRDSYGYTF.

J is TRBJ2-3 and V is TRBV6-5, with 11 bases that match TRBD2. Losses at the gene ends were 4 bases for V and 3 bases for J; bases not matched to a gene: 15. The CDR3 is made up of 19 amino acids. Germline lookup yields CDR1 MNHEY and CDR2 SVGAGI. Here the CDR3 DNA reads TGTGCCAGCAGTTCCGGGACTAGCGGATCTTACTCCGGGACAGATACGCAGTATTTT. This codes for CASSSGTSGSYSGTDTQYF.

This clonotype was counted at least ten times. This chain connects TRBV12-3 or TRBV12-4 to TRBJ1-3; a possible D gene is TRBD1 (5 bases). The V gene lost 3 bases and the J gene lost 0 bases, with 9 bases spanning the gap. The CDR3 is 15 residues long. CDR3 protein: CASSLWGNSGNTIYF. The CDR3 DNA reads as TGTGCCAGCAGTTTGTGGGGGAACTCTGGAAACACCATATATTTT.

J is TRBJ1-1 and V is TRBV20-1; weak D call: TRBD1 (6 bases). CDR1 is DFQATT and CDR2 is SNEGSKA in the germline V gene (reference sequence). There are 17 residues in the CDR3. V was shortened by 3 bases and J by 3 bases, with 23 bases between the two germline ends. CDR3 sequence reads: CSARARTALGLDTEAFF. As DNA, the CDR3 is TGCAGTGCTAGGGCGCGGACAGCCTTGGGGTTGGACACTGAAGCTTTCTTT.

DNA for the CDR3: TGTGCCAGCAACCCAGCGGGTTACAATGAGCAGTTCTTC. Amino acid sequence: CASNPAGYNEQFF. This chain links TRBV12-3 or TRBV12-4 with TRBJ2-1; TRBD2 is a possible D gene (6 bases). V was trimmed by 7 bases and J by 4 bases, leaving 11 bases between them. The CDR3 has 13 amino acids.

The chain recombines TRBV20-1 with TRBJ1-2, with 10 positions matching TRBD1. J was trimmed by 3 bases and V by 1 base; bases with no gene match: 5. Looked up from germline, CDR1 is DFQATT and CDR2 is SNEGSKA (reference sequence). The length of the CDR3 is 15 residues. The CDR3 is CSARADRGIDYGYTF. CDR3 bases: TGCAGTGCTAGAGCGGACAGGGGGATCGACTATGGCTACACCTTC.

This clonotype was seen repeatedly, ten times or more. The chain recombines TRBV12-3 or TRBV12-4 with TRBJ2-5, with D unresolved. V shed 1 base and J shed 2 bases, with 5 bases lying between them. CDR3 length: 13 amino acids. In nucleotides, the CDR3 is TGTGCCAGCAGTTTAGACTTTCAAGAGACCCAGTACTTC. Translating it yields CASSLDFQETQYF.

This clonotype has only a few counts. The V call is TRBV18, the J call TRBJ1-1; D not certain. This CDR3 is built from 12 residues. V was clipped by 3 bases and J by 8 bases, with 10 bases between them. Germline V lookup: CDR1 KGHSH, CDR2 LQKENI. The CDR3 spells CASSPGTEEAFF. The CDR3, as DNA: TGTGCCAGCTCACCCGGAACAGAAGAAGCTTTCTTT.

This clonotype has only a few counts. This CDR3 is CASNGNVNTEAFF. The CDR3, as DNA: TGCGCCAGCAATGGGAATGTGAACACTGAAGCTTTCTTT. The chain has TRBV5-1 and TRBJ1-1; no clear D. The CDR3 extends over 13 amino acids. V gave up 6 bases and J gave up 0 bases, with 9 bases separating them. Germline V gives CDR1 SGHRS, CDR2 YFSETQ.